Sequencing of this T cell receptor beta chain was carried out in a study of early T cells in non-severe SARS-CoV-2 infection. As for the study in general: Sequencing of unsorted whole blood was done on bulk RNA, leaving chains unpaired.

This clonotype was detected a few times. Unique molecular identifiers (one per individual cDNA molecule) were attached. MiXCR was run by TCRdb on the 5' RACE reads, yielding one entry per CDR3 protein. This table holds 75,000 to 100,000 distinct CDR3 sequences, about 16% found once. The CDR3 consists of 13 residues. Per the germline V gene, CDR1 is SGHVS and CDR2 is FQNEAQ. V lost 5 bases, J lost 4 bases, and 4 bases stayed unmatched. This receptor was obtained from an adult who was a healthcare worker with PCR-confirmed SARS-CoV-2 infection or an uninfected control (not recorded which). This chain links TRBV7-8 with TRBJ2-7; TRBD2 agrees at 8 bases. Material for sequencing was whole blood. As DNA, the CDR3 is TGTGCCAGCAGCCGGGAGGGCTTATACGAGCAGTACTTC. Amino acids: CASSREGLYEQYF.